Below, 6 T cell receptor beta chains from the same sample are listed, as sequenced in a study of blood T cell repertoires in COVID-19. Only in-frame clones appear in the TCRdb table, and some are missing; sequencing was by immunoSEQ multiplex PCR. The table has approximately 170,000 clones, just over 90% seen once. The specimen was peripheral blood. These receptor sequences come from a woman in her sixties or seventies with COVID-19, enrolled during active disease.

The CDR3 protein is CASSFASGGLETQYF. The CDR3 DNA sequence: TGTGCCAGCAGTTTTGCTAGCGGGGGGTTAGAGACCCAGTACTTC. V is TRBV6-5 and J is TRBJ2-5; 11 bases align to TRBD2. J gave up 4 bases and V 4 bases, and 5 bases lay outside the gene matches. This CDR3 has 15 residues. Germline assignment: CDR1 MNHEY and CDR2 SVGAGI.

The rearrangement uses TRBV6-5 and TRBJ2-7, with 7 nucleotides matching TRBD1. J was trimmed by 3 bases and V by 6 bases; bases with no gene match: 5. Germline values: CDR1 MNHEY, CDR2 SVGAGI. This CDR3 region has 13 residues. The CDR3 region is CASRGTVLYEQYF. Here the CDR3 DNA reads TGTGCCAGCAGGGGGACAGTCCTCTACGAGCAGTACTTC.

V and J are TRBV2 and TRBJ2-3; D uncertain. The V end lost 2 bases, the J end lost 6 bases, and 6 bases lay between the germline ends. The CDR3 has 12 residues. In germline, CDR1 is SNHLY, CDR2 FYNNEI. The CDR3 loop reads CASSENLDTQYF. The CDR3 bases are TGTGCCAGCAGTGAAAATCTGGATACGCAGTATTTT.

J is TRBJ1-1 and V is TRBV9; D may be TRBD1 (5 bases). This CDR3 is built from 16 residues. CDR1 and CDR2 from the germline V gene are SGDLS and YYNGEE. Trimming shortened V by 0 bases and J by 0 bases, and 12 bases separated the two germline ends. CDR3: CASSVGGRALNTEAFF. The CDR3 bases are TGTGCCAGCAGCGTAGGCGGCAGGGCCCTGAACACTGAAGCTTTCTTT.

This sequence joins TRBV6-1 and TRBJ2-7; 7 bases map to TRBD2. The CDR3 is 15 amino acids. From germline, CDR1 is MNHNS and CDR2 SASEGT. The junction had 5 bases not matched to a gene; V was cut back by 1 base and J by 2 bases. CDR3 in DNA: TGTGCCAGCAGTGAAGGGGGGGGACTCCCCTACGAGCAGTACTTC. Encoded protein: CASSEGGGLPYEQYF.

The chain links TRBV6-5 to TRBJ2-7; D not certain. Germline V lookup: CDR1 MNHEY, CDR2 SVGAGI. The V and J ends lost 2 bases and 3 bases respectively, with 2 bases between them. The CDR3 covers 11 residues. The CDR3 nucleotides read TGTGCCAGCAGTTACCTCTACGAGCAGTACTTC. Translation gives CASSYLYEQYF.